One and the same sample provided the 32 T cell receptor beta chains below, sequenced in a study of T-cell memory formation after mild COVID-19. Via MiXCR, TCRdb re-called the 5' RACE reads, giving one row per CDR3 protein. The sample lists 90,000 to 120,000 distinct CDR3 sequences, 13% to 15% occurring once. Input material: PBMCs or a T cell subset sorted from them (not recorded which). The source is a man younger than 35 who had mild COVID-19 (a few samples of this study predate the infection). Cell type and time point are not known.

This clonotype occurred a few times. This chain uses TRBV12-3 or TRBV12-4 with TRBJ1-2, with 11 nucleotides matching TRBD1. Trimming removed 5 bases from V and 5 bases from J; junction bases left unmatched: 4. The CDR3 length is 14 residues. The CDR3 DNA is TGTGCCAGCAGTGGACAGGGGGCGCATTATGGCTACACCTTC. Protein product: CASSGQGAHYGYTF.

V usage is TRBV24-1 and J usage is TRBJ2-3; 10 nucleotides agree with TRBD1. Germline V gives CDR1 KGHDR, CDR2 SFDVKD. V was pared by 6 bases and J by 2 bases, with 4 bases of the junction left unmatched. CDR3 size: 15 residues. CDR3 sequence: CATSLGTGVTDTQYF. As DNA, the CDR3 is TGTGCCACCAGTCTGGGGACAGGGGTCACAGATACGCAGTATTTT.

This chain connects TRBV7-8 to TRBJ2-7; perhaps D is TRBD1 or TRBD2 (5 bases each). CDR1 and CDR2 (germline): SGHVS, FQNEAQ. The CDR3 runs to 14 residues. The V end lost 3 bases, the J end lost 5 bases, and 14 bases lay between the germline ends. CDR3 in DNA: TGTGCCAGCAGCTTGTCCGGGACGGGGAACGAGCAGTACGTC. As protein: CASSLSGTGNEQYV.

This chain joins TRBV19 and TRBJ2-1; D call uncertain. V was pared by 2 bases and J by 0 bases, with 8 bases between. The germline V gene has CDR1 LNHDA and CDR2 SQIVND (reference sequence). The CDR3 length is 15 residues. As DNA, the CDR3 is TGTGCCAGTAGTATACAGGCTAGCTCCTACAATGAGCAGTTCTTC. This translates into CASSIQASSYNEQFF. Full variable domain (rest looked up from reference TRBV19 and TRBJ2-1): DGGITQSPKYLFRKEGQNVTLSCEQNLNHDAMYWYRQDPGQGLRLIYYSQIVNDFQKGDIAEGYSVSREKKESFPLTVTSAQKNPTAFYLCASSIQASSYNEQFFGPGTRLTVL.

CDR3 sequence (DNA): TGTGCCAGCAGCGACGAATACAGGGGGAGCTACACCTTC. Amino acid sequence: CASSDEYRGSYTF. The chain carries TRBV12-3 or TRBV12-4 and TRBJ1-2; 8 bases are shared with TRBD1. CDR3 length: 13 residues. The J segment lost 9 bases and the V segment lost 6 bases, leaving 9 bases of the junction unmatched.

This clonotype was counted only a few times. V gene TRBV12-5 combines with J gene TRBJ2-1; D might be TRBD1 or TRBD2, each matching 5 bases. V was trimmed by 6 bases and J by 4 bases, leaving 13 bases between them. This CDR3 spans 14 amino acids. Looked up from germline, CDR1 is LGHNT and CDR2 is FRNRAP. CDR3 bases: TGTGCTAGTGGCTCCGGGACCACGTACAATGAGCAGTTCTTC. This encodes CASGSGTTYNEQFF.

The V gene is TRBV12-3 or TRBV12-4, the J gene TRBJ1-2; D unresolved. With 10 bases removed from V and 8 bases from J, the gap between germline ends came to 14 bases. The CDR3 is 11 amino acids. The CDR3 DNA reads TGTGCCACCCCCGGGCCAAACGGCTACACCTTC. It is translated as CATPGPNGYTF.

This clonotype has a count of ten or more. V gene TRBV29-1 combines with J gene TRBJ2-3; no clear D gene. This CDR3 spans 14 amino acids. CDR1 SQVTM and CDR2 ANQGSEA come from the germline V gene. The V gene lost 5 bases and the J gene lost 3 bases, with 15 bases spanning the gap. The CDR3 DNA follows: TGCAGCGTTTTTGGAAGCTCTTGGACAGATACGCAGTATTTT. It translates to CSVFGSSWTDTQYF.

This clonotype was observed a handful of times. The chain carries TRBV5-5 and TRBJ1-1; possibly TRBD1 for D (5 bases). Germline CDR1 SGHKS, CDR2 YYEKEE (reference sequence). The CDR3 has 17 residues. V gave up 1 base and J gave up 1 base, with 17 bases separating them. In nucleotides, the CDR3 is TGTGCCAGCAGCTTGAATATCTGGGGACGGGAGAACACTGAAGCTTTCTTT. It yields the protein CASSLNIWGRENTEAFF.

This clonotype appeared a few times. V gene TRBV19 combines with J gene TRBJ2-7, with D possibly called TRBD1 or TRBD2 (5 bases each). This CDR3 is 12 amino acids long. V was clipped by 8 bases and J by 4 bases, with 12 bases between them. Germline V gene data show CDR1 as LNHDA and CDR2 as SQIVND (reference sequence). The CDR3 loop is CASGGDTYEQYF. Here the CDR3 DNA reads TGTGCCAGTGGGGGAGACACGTACGAGCAGTACTTC. The full variable domain, with the rest looked up from reference TRBV19 and TRBJ2-7, is DGGITQSPKYLFRKEGQNVTLSCEQNLNHDAMYWYRQDPGQGLRLIYYSQIVNDFQKGDIAEGYSVSREKKESFPLTVTSAQKNPTAFYLCASGGDTYEQYFGPGTRLTVT.

This rearrangement joins TRBV27 to TRBJ2-1, with 11 bases identical to TRBD1. With V trimmed by 4 bases and J by 14 bases, 10 bases remained unmatched. CDR1 MNHEY and CDR2 SMNVEV come from the germline V gene (reference sequence). The CDR3 spans 14 residues. The DNA for the CDR3 is TGTGCCAGCAGTTCCCCTCCCGGACAGGGGGCGAAGTTCTTC. Translating gives CASSSPPGQGAKFF.

Many counts were recorded for this clonotype. The chain is built from TRBV7-9 and TRBJ2-5, with no clear D. Germline V gene data show CDR1 as SEHNR and CDR2 as FQNEAQ (reference sequence). Deletions cut 5 bases from V and 5 bases from J, with 6 bases between. The CDR3 is made up of 11 amino acids. In nucleotides, the CDR3 is TGTGCCAGCAGCAACGGGGAGACCCAGTACTTC. It codes for CASSNGETQYF.

This clonotype was seen more than once but under ten times. This chain links TRBV4-1 with TRBJ2-5; D unresolved. Per the germline V gene, CDR1 is MGHRA and CDR2 is YSYEKL. V gave up 0 bases and J gave up 1 base, with 12 bases separating them. There are 16 residues in the CDR3. The CDR3, as DNA: TGCGCCAGCAGCCAAGAGGGAATCAGGAGCCAAGAGACCCAGTACTTC. Protein: CASSQEGIRSQETQYF.

This clonotype was seen more than once but under ten times. The rearrangement joins TRBV27 to TRBJ2-7, with TRBD2 matching over 8 bases. Per the germline V gene, CDR1 is MNHEY and CDR2 is SMNVEV (reference sequence). Unmatched junction bases numbered 4, after V lost 2 bases and J lost 1 base. The CDR3 has 15 amino acids. The CDR3 region is CASSLRASGSYEQYF. The CDR3 DNA reads as TGTGCCAGCAGTTTAAGGGCTAGCGGGTCCTACGAGCAGTACTTC.

The chain has TRBV5-4 and TRBJ1-1, with 9 bases matching TRBD1. The V gene end was trimmed by 3 bases and the J gene end by 2 bases; junction bases not matched to a gene: 5. The CDR3 consists of 15 residues. From germline, CDR1 is SGHNT and CDR2 YYREEE (reference sequence). CDR3 sequence reads: CASSSGQGSNTEAFF. The CDR3 coding sequence is TGTGCCAGCAGCTCGGGACAGGGTTCAAACACTGAAGCTTTCTTT.

The sample holds many counts of this clonotype. The chain employs TRBV7-2 and TRBJ2-1; D is unclear. The CDR3 length is 13 residues. V was trimmed by 4 bases and J by 4 bases, leaving 8 bases between them. Germline CDR1 is SGHTA and CDR2 is FQGNSA. The CDR3 DNA is TGTGCCAGCAGCTGGCAAGAGTACAATGAGCAGTTCTTC. Its translation: CASSWQEYNEQFF.

This clonotype was observed a few times. V is TRBV9 and J is TRBJ1-4; D is ambiguous. In germline, CDR1 is SGDLS, CDR2 YYNGEE. V lost 0 bases to trimming and J lost 4 bases, with 10 bases between them. The CDR3 sequence is 15 residues long. CDR3 nucleotides: TGTGCCAGCAGCGTAGAGGGAGGAAGTAATGAAAAACTGTTTTTT. It codes for CASSVEGGSNEKLFF.

The chain joins TRBV12-3 or TRBV12-4 to TRBJ2-1, with 12 bases that match TRBD2. V gave up 6 bases and J gave up 8 bases; unmatched junction bases: 8. The CDR3 sequence is 15 residues long. CDR3 protein: CASSPSGGAIYEQFF. In DNA form, the CDR3 reads TGTGCCAGCAGCCCTAGCGGGGGGGCTATTTATGAGCAGTTCTTC.

This clonotype showed up many times. The CDR3 here is CASSLGPGYYGYTF. The CDR3 nucleotides read TGTGCCAGCAGCTTAGGACCGGGCTACTATGGCTACACCTTC. The chain uses TRBV7-9 and TRBJ1-2; D ambiguous. V was trimmed by 1 base and J by 3 bases, leaving 9 bases between them. Germline CDR1 reads SEHNR; CDR2 reads FQNEAQ (reference sequence). The CDR3 has 14 residues.

This chain links TRBV6-2 or TRBV6-3 with TRBJ2-1; perhaps TRBD2 as D (6 bases). The CDR3 sequence is 14 residues long. Germline V gene lookup returns CDR1 MNHEY and CDR2 SVGEGT. Trimming removed 4 bases at V and 5 bases at J, with 12 bases between. The DNA of the CDR3 is TGTGCCAGCAGTTTCTCCGGGAGACACAATGAGCAGTTCTTC. This encodes CASSFSGRHNEQFF.

This clonotype showed up many times. V is TRBV6-2 or TRBV6-3 and J is TRBJ2-3; D is unclear. This CDR3 contains 13 residues. V lost 4 bases, J lost 0 bases, and 5 bases lay in between. Per the germline V gene, CDR1 is MNHEY and CDR2 is SVGEGT. The CDR3 nucleotides read TGTGCCAGCAGTTCCAAAAGCACAGATACGCAGTATTTT. This gives the protein CASSSKSTDTQYF.

The sample holds many counts of this clonotype. V is TRBV7-9 and J is TRBJ1-1, with a weak D call TRBD1 (5 bases). Germline CDR1 and CDR2: SEHNR and FQNEAQ (reference sequence). The V and J ends lost 1 base and 4 bases respectively, with 7 bases between them. The CDR3 is 13 amino acids. CDR3 amino acids: CASSLGGVTEAFF. CDR3 nucleotides: TGTGCCAGCAGCTTAGGGGGGGTCACTGAAGCTTTCTTT.

This clonotype was seen only a few times. The chain joins TRBV30 to TRBJ2-7; 9 bases agree with TRBD2. Looked up from germline, CDR1 is GTSNPN and CDR2 is SVGIG (reference sequence). The CDR3 has 14 amino acids. V was pared by 0 bases and J by 3 bases, with 3 bases of the junction left unmatched. The CDR3 loop is CAWSVLAGYYEQYF. CDR3 DNA sequence: TGTGCCTGGAGTGTCCTAGCGGGATACTACGAGCAGTACTTC.

The rearrangement uses TRBV20-1 and TRBJ2-3; TRBD2 matches at 10 bases. CDR1 and CDR2 (germline): DFQATT, SNEGSKA (reference sequence). The CDR3 is 16 amino acids. V shed 1 base, J shed 2 bases, and the junction held 6 bases outside the gene matches. The CDR3 sequence: CSARGASGGDTDTQYF. The CDR3 DNA sequence: TGCAGTGCTAGAGGAGCTAGCGGGGGAGACACAGATACGCAGTATTTT.

Only a few counts were recorded for this clonotype. This chain joins TRBV7-3 and TRBJ2-7, with 7 nucleotides matching TRBD1. This CDR3 has 14 residues. Germline CDR1 reads SGHTA; CDR2 reads FQGTGA. Germline trimming cut 5 bases from V and 5 bases from J; bases unmatched to any gene: 9. CDR3 bases: TGTGCCAGCAGCCCTTGGACAGGCAGCCACGAGCAGTACTTC. Encoded protein: CASSPWTGSHEQYF.

The chain uses TRBV20-1 and TRBJ1-2; TRBD1 matches 7 bases. V lost 6 bases to trimming and J lost 2 bases; unmatched junction nucleotides: 9. The CDR3 extends over 14 amino acids. Germline V gene lookup returns CDR1 DFQATT and CDR2 SNEGSKA (reference sequence). CDR3: CSAPQGSGNYGYTF. CDR3 sequence (DNA): TGCAGTGCCCCACAGGGGTCCGGAAACTATGGCTACACCTTC.

This clonotype appeared a few times. This rearrangement joins TRBV27 to TRBJ2-7; D not resolved. This CDR3 is built from 14 residues. Germline V gene sequence: CDR1 MNHEY, CDR2 SMNVEV (reference sequence). Deletions cut 6 bases from V and 0 bases from J, with 12 bases between. CDR3 sequence (DNA): TGTGCCAGCAGGCCGGGCCTTTACTCCTACGAGCAGTACTTC. This sequence encodes CASRPGLYSYEQYF.

This clonotype was counted between two and nine times. This sequence joins TRBV12-3 or TRBV12-4 and TRBJ2-2; D not certain. The CDR3 is 14 residues long. V was clipped by 6 bases and J by 5 bases, with 13 bases between them. DNA of the CDR3: TGTGCCAGCAGCCACAGTGGGGAAACCGGGGAGCTGTTTTTT. It yields the protein CASSHSGETGELFF.

This clonotype was counted between two and nine times. The V and J genes are TRBV12-3 or TRBV12-4 and TRBJ1-5; D might be TRBD1 (6 bases). V was clipped by 7 bases and J by 4 bases, with 26 bases between them. CDR3 length: 18 amino acids. The CDR3 DNA reads TGTGCCAGCAAACGGCCTCGGGGGCAGGAGGTATGTAATCAGCCCCAGCATTTT. Translated, it gives CASKRPRGQEVCNQPQHF.

This clonotype was seen at least ten times. V gene TRBV7-6 combines with J gene TRBJ2-3; D is possibly TRBD1 (5 bases). V shed 5 bases and J shed 4 bases, with 10 bases lying between them. CDR1 and CDR2 from the germline V gene are SGHVS and FNYEAQ. CDR3 size: 13 residues. The CDR3 is CASSPDSADTQYF. The CDR3 DNA reads TGTGCCAGCAGCCCCGACAGCGCAGATACGCAGTATTTT.

This rearrangement joins TRBV6-2 or TRBV6-3 to TRBJ1-6; no clear D. V was clipped by 4 bases and J by 5 bases, with 9 bases between them. The CDR3 covers 14 residues. Germline CDR1 and CDR2: MNHEY and SVGEGT. The CDR3 is CASSFVRDNSPLHF. The CDR3 bases are TGTGCCAGCAGTTTTGTACGGGATAATTCACCCCTCCACTTT.

This clonotype was detected ten times or more. The genes are TRBV6-5 and TRBJ2-7; D remains ambiguous. The CDR3 loop spans 13 amino acids. The germline gives CDR1 MNHEY, CDR2 SVGAGI. V was shortened by 0 bases and J by 0 bases, with 3 bases between the two germline ends. The CDR3 sequence: CASSYSNSYEQYF. The CDR3 coding sequence is TGTGCCAGCAGTTACTCGAACTCCTACGAGCAGTACTTC.